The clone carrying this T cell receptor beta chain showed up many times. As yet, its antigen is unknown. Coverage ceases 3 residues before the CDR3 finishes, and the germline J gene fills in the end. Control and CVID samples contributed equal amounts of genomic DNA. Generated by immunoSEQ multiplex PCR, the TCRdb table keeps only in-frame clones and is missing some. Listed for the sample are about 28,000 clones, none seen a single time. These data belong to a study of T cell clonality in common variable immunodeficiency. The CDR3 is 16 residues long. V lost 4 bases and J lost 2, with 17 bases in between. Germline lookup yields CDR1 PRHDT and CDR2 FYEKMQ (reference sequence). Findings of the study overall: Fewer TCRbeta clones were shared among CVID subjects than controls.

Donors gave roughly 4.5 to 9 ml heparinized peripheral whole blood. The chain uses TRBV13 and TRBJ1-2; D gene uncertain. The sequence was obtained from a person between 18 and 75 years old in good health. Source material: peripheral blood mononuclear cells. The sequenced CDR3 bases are TGTGCCAGCAGCTCCCCATCTGGCCAGGCAAACTATGGC. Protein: CASSSPSGQANYG. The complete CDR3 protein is CASSSPSGQANYGYTF.